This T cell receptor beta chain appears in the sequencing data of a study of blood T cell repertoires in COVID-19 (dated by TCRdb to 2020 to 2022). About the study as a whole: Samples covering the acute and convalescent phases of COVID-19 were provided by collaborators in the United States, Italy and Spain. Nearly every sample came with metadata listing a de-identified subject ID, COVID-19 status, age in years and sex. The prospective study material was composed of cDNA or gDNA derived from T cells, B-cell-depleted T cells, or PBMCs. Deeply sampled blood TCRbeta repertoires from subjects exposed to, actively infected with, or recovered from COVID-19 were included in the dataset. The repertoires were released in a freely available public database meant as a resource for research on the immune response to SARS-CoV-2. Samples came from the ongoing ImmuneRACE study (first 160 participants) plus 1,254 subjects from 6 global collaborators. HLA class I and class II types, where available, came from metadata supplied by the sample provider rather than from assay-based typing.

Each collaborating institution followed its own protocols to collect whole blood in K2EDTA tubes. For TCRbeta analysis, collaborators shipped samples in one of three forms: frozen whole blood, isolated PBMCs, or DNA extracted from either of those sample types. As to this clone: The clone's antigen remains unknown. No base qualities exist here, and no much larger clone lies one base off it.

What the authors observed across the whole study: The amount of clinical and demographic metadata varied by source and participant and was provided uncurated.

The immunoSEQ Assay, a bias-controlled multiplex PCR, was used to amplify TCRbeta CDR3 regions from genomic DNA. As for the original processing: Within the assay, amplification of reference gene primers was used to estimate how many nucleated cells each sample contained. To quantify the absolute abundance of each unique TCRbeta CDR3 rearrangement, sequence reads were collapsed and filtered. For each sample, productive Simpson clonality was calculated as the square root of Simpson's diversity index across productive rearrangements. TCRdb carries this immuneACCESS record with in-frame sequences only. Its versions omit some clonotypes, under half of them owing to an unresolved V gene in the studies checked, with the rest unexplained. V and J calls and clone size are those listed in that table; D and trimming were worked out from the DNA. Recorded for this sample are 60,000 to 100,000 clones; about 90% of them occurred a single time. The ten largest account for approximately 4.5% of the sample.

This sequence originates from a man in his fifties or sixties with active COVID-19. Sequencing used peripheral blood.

The bases read TGTGCCAGCAGCTTAAGCCCCGGGACAGGGGTTTGGGAGACCCAGTACTTC. Its translation is CASSLSPGTGVWETQYF. This chain joins TRBV5-5 to TRBJ2-5; 10 junctional bases match TRBD1. Ends trimmed: V by 2 bases, J by 5 bases; bases unmatched to a gene: 12. Taken from cysteine to phenylalanine, the CDR3 has 17 residues. Of the read, only the CDR3 DNA is kept; its 51 bases are in frame from base 1. Taken from the germline V gene (reference sequence), the CDR1 and CDR2 loops are SGHKS and YYEKEE. This CDR3, with the reference TRBV5-5 and TRBJ2-5 proteins standing in past its ends, gives the full variable domain DAGVTQSPTHLIKTRGQQVTLRCSPISGHKSVSWYQQVLGQGPQFIFQYYEKEERGRGNFPDRFSARQFPNYSSELNVNALLLGDSALYLCASSLSPGTGVWETQYFGPGTRLLVL.